The TCR beta chain under discussion was sequenced for a study of CD8 T cells in Susac syndrome. Random hexamers served to reverse transcribe about 0.5 to 1 ug RNA. Amplification of TCR beta CDR3 spanned 54 Vbeta and 13 Jbeta via immunoSEQ multiplex PCR. TCRdb used MiXCR to reprocess the immunoSEQ multiplex PCR reads, holding one entry per CDR3 protein. Counted here are 150,000 to 200,000 distinct CDR3 sequences, roughly 94% occurring once; the ten biggest clones make up about 0.086%. The CDR3 has 14 residues. Per the germline V gene, CDR1 is MNHEY and CDR2 is SVGEGT. V dropped 0 bases and J dropped 8 bases, with 13 bases sitting between them. Negative isolation was applied to CD8+ and CD4+ T cells, and FACS enrichment was applied to TEMRA cells.

The sequenced sample was CD4+ T cells from PBMCs. The rearrangement joins TRBV6-2 or TRBV6-3 to TRBJ1-1; D remains unclear. The receptor was isolated from a human donor with multiple sclerosis. CDR3 nucleotides: TGTGCCAGCAGTTACTCAACCGGGCGGACGGAAGCTTTCTTT. Its translation: CASSYSTGRTEAFF.